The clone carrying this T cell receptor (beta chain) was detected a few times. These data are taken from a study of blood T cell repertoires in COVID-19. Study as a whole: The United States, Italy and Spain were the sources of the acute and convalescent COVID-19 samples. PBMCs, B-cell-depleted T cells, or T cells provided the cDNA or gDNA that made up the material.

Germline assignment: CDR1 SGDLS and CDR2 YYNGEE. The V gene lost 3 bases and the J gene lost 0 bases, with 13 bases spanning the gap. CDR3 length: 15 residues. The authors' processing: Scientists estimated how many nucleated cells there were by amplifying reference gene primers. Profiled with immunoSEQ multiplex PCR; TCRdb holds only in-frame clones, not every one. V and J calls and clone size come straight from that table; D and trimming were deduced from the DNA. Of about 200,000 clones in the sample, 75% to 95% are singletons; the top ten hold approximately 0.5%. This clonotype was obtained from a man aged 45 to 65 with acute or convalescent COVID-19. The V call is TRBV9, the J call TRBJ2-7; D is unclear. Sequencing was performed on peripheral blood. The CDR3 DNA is TGTGCCAGCAGCGCCCAACAAGGAGCCTCCTACGAGCAGTACTTC. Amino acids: CASSAQQGASYEQYF.